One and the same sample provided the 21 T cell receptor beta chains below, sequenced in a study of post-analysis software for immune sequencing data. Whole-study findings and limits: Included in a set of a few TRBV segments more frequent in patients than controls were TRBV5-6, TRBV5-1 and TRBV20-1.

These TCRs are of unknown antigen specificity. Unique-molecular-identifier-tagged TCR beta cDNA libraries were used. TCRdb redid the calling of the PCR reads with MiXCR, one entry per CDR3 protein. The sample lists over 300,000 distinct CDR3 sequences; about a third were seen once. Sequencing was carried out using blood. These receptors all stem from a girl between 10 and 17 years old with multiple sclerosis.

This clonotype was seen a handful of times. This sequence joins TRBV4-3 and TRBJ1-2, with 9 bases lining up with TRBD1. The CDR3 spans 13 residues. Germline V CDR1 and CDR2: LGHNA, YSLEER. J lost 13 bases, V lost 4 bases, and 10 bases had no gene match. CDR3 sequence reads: CASSLGARDRVTF. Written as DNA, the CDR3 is TGCGCCAGCAGCCTCGGAGCCCGGGACAGGGTCACCTTC.

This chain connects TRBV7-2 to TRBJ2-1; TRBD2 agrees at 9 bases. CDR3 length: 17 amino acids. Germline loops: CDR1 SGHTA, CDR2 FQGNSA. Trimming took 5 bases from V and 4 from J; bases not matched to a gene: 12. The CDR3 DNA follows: TGTGCCAGCAGCAAGAACCCAGCGGGGGGCAAATACAATGAGCAGTTCTTC. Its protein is CASSKNPAGGKYNEQFF.

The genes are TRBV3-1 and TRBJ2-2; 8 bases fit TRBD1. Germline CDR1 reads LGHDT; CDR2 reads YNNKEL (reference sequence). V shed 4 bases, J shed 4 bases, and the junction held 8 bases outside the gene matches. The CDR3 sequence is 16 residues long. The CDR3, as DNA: TGTGCCAGCAGCCCCCCCGACAGGGGACTCACCGGGGAGCTGTTTTTT. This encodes CASSPPDRGLTGELFF. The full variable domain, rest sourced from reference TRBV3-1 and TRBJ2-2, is DTAVSQTPKYLVTQMGNDKSIKCEQNLGHDTMYWYKQDSKKFLKIMFSYNNKELIINETVPNRFSPKSPDKAHLNLHINSLELGDSAVYFCASSPPDRGLTGELFFGEGSRLTVL.

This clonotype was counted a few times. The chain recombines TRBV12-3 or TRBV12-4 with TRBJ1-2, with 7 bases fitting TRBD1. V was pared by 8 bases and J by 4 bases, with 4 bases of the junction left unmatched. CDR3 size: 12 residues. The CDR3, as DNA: TGTGCCAGCCTTACAGGGGTCTATGGCTACACCTTC. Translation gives CASLTGVYGYTF.

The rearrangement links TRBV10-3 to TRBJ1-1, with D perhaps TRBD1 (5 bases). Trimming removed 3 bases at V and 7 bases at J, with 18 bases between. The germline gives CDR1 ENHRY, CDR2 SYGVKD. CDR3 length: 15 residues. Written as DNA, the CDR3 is TGTGCCATCAGTGATGCCGGGACGGAGGCGGTTGAAGCTTTCTTT. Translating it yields CAISDAGTEAVEAFF.

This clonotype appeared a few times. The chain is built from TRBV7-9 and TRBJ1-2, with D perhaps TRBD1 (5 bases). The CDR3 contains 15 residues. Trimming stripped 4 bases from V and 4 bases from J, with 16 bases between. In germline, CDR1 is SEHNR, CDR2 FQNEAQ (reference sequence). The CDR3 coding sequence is TGTGCCAGCAGCTCTATTACAGGCCCCTTCTATGGCTACACCTTC. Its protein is CASSSITGPFYGYTF.

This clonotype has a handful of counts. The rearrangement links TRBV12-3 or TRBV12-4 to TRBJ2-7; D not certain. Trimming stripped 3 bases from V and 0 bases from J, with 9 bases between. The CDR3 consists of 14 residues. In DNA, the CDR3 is TGTGCCAGCAGTTTTGGCCGCACCTCCTACGAGCAGTACTTC. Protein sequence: CASSFGRTSYEQYF.

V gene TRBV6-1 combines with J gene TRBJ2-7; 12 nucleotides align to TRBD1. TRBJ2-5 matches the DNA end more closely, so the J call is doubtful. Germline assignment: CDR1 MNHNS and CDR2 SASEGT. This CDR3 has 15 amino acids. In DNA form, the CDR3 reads TGTGCCAGCAGGGCGGGGACAGGGGGCTTGGAGACCCAGTACTTC. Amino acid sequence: CASRAGTGGLETQYF.

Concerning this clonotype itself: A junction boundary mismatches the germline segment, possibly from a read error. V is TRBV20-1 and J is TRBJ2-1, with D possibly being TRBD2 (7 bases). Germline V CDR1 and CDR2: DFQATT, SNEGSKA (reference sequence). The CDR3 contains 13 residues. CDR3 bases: TGTAGTGCTAGTTCCGGGGGGCGTAAGGAGCAGTTCTTC. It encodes CSASSGGRKEQFF.

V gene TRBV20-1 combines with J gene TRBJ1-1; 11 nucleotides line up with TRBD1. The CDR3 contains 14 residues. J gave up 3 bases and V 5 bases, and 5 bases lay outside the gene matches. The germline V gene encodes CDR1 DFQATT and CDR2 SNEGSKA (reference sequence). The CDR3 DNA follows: TGCAGTGCTCTCCGGGACAGGGGGGACACTGAAGCTTTCTTT. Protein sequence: CSALRDRGDTEAFF.

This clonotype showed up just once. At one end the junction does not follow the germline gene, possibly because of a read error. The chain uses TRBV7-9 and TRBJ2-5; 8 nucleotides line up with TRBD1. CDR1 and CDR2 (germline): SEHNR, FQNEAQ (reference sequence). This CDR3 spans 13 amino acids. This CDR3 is CSSSSGQGEAQYF. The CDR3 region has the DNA TGTTCCAGCAGCTCCGGACAGGGAGAGGCGCAGTACTTC.

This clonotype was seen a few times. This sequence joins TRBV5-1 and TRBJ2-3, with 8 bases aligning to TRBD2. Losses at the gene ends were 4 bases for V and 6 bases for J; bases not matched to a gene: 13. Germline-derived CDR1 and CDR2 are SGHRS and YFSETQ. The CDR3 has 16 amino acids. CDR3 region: CASSPGASGQSDTQYF. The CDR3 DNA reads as TGCGCCAGCAGCCCGGGGGCTAGCGGGCAGTCGGATACGCAGTATTTT.

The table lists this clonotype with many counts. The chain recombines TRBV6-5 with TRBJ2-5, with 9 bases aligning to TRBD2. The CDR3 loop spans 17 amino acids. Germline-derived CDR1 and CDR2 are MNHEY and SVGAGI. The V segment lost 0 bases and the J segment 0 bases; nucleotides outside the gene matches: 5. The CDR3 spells CASSYSVSGGNQETQYF. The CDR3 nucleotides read TGTGCCAGCAGTTACTCGGTTAGCGGGGGAAACCAAGAGACCCAGTACTTC.

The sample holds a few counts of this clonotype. The CDR3 loop reads CASRTDREAGNTIYF. DNA of the CDR3: TGTGCCAGCAGGACGGACAGGGAGGCTGGAAACACCATATATTTT. The V and J genes are TRBV12-3 or TRBV12-4 and TRBJ1-3, with 8 bases aligning to TRBD1. V dropped 6 bases and J dropped 2; count of bases not matched to a gene: 6. This CDR3 has 15 amino acids.

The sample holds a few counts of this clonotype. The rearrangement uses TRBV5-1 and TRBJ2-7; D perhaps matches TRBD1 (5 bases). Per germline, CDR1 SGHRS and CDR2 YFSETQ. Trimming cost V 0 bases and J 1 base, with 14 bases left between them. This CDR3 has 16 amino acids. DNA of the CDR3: TGCGCCAGCAGCTTGGACCCCAGCAGGGTATCCTACGAGCAGTACTTC. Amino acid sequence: CASSLDPSRVSYEQYF.

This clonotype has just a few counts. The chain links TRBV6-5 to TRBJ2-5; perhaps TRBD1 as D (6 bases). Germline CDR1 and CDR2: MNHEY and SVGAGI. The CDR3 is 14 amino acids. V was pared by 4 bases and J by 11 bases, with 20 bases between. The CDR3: CASSSLQGSGEQYF. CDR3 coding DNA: TGTGCCAGCAGTTCTCTCCAGGGGTCGGGTGAGCAGTACTTC.

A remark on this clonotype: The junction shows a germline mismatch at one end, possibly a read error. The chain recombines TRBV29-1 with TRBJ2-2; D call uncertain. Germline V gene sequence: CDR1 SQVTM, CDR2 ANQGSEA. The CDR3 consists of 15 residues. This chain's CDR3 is CSVQDSTWTAGELFF. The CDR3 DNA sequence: TGCAGCGTTCAAGACTCTACCTGGACCGCCGGGGAGCTGTTTTTT.

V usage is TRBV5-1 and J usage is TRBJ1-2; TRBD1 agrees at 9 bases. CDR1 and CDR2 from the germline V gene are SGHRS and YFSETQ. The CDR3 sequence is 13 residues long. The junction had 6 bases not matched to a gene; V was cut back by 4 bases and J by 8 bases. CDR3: CASSPRDRDGYTF. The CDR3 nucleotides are TGCGCCAGCAGCCCTCGGGACAGGGACGGCTACACCTTC.

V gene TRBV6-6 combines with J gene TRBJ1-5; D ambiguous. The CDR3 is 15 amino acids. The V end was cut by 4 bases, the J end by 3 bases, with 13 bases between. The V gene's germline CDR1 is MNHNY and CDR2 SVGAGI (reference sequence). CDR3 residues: CASSSAPGPNQPQHF. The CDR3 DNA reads TGTGCCAGCAGTTCGGCACCAGGCCCCAATCAGCCCCAGCATTTT.

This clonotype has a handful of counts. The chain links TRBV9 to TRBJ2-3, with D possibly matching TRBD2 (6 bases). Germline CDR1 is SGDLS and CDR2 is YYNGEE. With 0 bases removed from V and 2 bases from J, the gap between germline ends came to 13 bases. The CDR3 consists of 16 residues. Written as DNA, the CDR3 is TGTGCCAGCAGCGTAGGCGGGGCTTGGGACACAGATACGCAGTATTTT. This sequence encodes CASSVGGAWDTDTQYF.

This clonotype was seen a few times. CDR3 coding DNA: TGTGCCAGCCAGGGGACGGGTGGCGATGGCTACACCTTC. This gives the protein CASQGTGGDGYTF. This chain connects TRBV6-5 to TRBJ1-2, with D maybe TRBD1 (6 bases). Trimming left V 8 bases short and J 6 bases short, with 16 bases between. CDR3 size: 13 residues. The germline V gene has CDR1 MNHEY and CDR2 SVGAGI.